The T cell receptor (beta chain) described here comes from a study of response to subunit inactivated influenza vaccine. MiXCR, run by TCRdb on the RT-PCR reads, gives a single entry per CDR3 protein. The sample has roughly 570,000 distinct CDR3 sequences, 10% to 15% seen once; the top ten hold roughly 13%. Germline values: CDR1 SGDLS, CDR2 YYNGEE. Trimming took off 7 bases at V and 0 bases at J, with 10 bases between the two ends. The CDR3 runs 14 residues. Sample: PBMCs from blood, taken 35 to 45 days after vaccination. This chain connects TRBV9 to TRBJ2-2, with D hard to call. This clonotype was obtained from a man aged 45-65 years who received an inactivated influenza vaccine. The CDR3 nucleotides are TGTGCCAGCCAACAGAGAGCGAACACCGGGGAGCTGTTTTTT. It codes for CASQQRANTGELFF.